Below, 12 T cell receptor beta chains from the same sample are listed, as sequenced in a study of blood T cell repertoires in COVID-19. This table comes from immunoSEQ multiplex PCR, and its TCRdb copy is limited to in-frame clones, with some not included. In the table there are around 170,000 clones, around 84% of which are singletons. Sample: peripheral blood. All receptors derive from a man younger than 40 with active or convalescent COVID-19.

A note on this clone: The sample contains more than one DNA sequence encoding this CDR3. The chain carries TRBV13 and TRBJ1-3; TRBD1 agrees at 7 bases. Germline values: CDR1 PRHDT, CDR2 FYEKMQ (reference sequence). V gave up 5 bases and J gave up 2 bases; unmatched junction bases: 3. CDR3 size: 14 residues. The DNA of the CDR3 is TGTGCCAGCAGCCCGACAGGGACTGGAAACACCATATATTTT. Its protein is CASSPTGTGNTIYF.

The CDR3 DNA reads as TGCGCCAGCAGCCAAGAGCGGCCAGGGGGCCGCTATGAGCAGTTCTTC. It yields the protein CASSQERPGGRYEQFF. V usage is TRBV4-1 and J usage is TRBJ2-1; 8 nucleotides line up with TRBD1. V lost 0 bases, J lost 8 bases, and 9 bases stayed unmatched. The CDR3 length is 16 residues. The germline CDR1 and CDR2 sequences are MGHRA and YSYEKL.

There are a few counts of this clone. The chain carries TRBV7-2 and TRBJ1-4; TRBD1 is a possible D gene (6 bases). The V and J ends lost 5 bases and 7 bases respectively, with 17 bases between them. CDR3 length equals 15 residues. In germline, CDR1 is SGHTA, CDR2 FQGNSA. The CDR3 DNA reads TGTGCCAGCAGCCGCAATCCAGGGGTACGTGAAAAACTGTTTTTT. As protein: CASSRNPGVREKLFF.

The chain uses TRBV30 and TRBJ2-7; 7 nucleotides line up with TRBD1. This CDR3 has 13 residues. V shed 0 bases, J shed 7 bases, and the junction held 6 bases outside the gene matches. Germline values: CDR1 GTSNPN, CDR2 SVGIG (reference sequence). CDR3 DNA sequence: TGTGCCTGGAGTGTACGAGGGGGACAGGAGCAGTACTTC. The encoded protein is CAWSVRGGQEQYF.

The chain recombines TRBV9 with TRBJ2-2; D gene ambiguous. The CDR3 contains 17 residues. Trimming removed 1 base at V and 5 bases at J, with 18 bases between. Germline CDR1 is SGDLS and CDR2 is YYNGEE. The CDR3 region is CASSVTLSSYGTGELFF. CDR3 DNA sequence: TGTGCCAGCAGCGTAACTCTCAGTAGCTACGGGACCGGGGAGCTGTTTTTT.

This chain uses TRBV6-4 with TRBJ2-6, with TRBD1 as a possible D gene (6 bases). CDR1 is MRHNA, CDR2 SNTAGT, per germline. Deletions cut 3 bases from V and 3 bases from J, with 12 bases between. The length of the CDR3 is 16 residues. CDR3 in amino acids: CASSESGANGANVLTF. For the CDR3, the DNA is TGTGCCAGCAGTGAGTCAGGGGCCAATGGGGCCAACGTCCTGACTTTC.

The chain joins TRBV19 to TRBJ1-5; D uncertain. The CDR3 consists of 15 residues. Per the germline V gene, CDR1 is LNHDA and CDR2 is SQIVND (reference sequence). With 7 bases removed from V and 0 bases from J, the gap between germline ends came to 13 bases. The CDR3 DNA is TGTGCCAGTACCTGGGCAGCAGATAGCAATCAGCCCCAGCATTTT. Protein sequence: CASTWAADSNQPQHF.

The chain carries TRBV27 and TRBJ2-7, with D unresolved. V gave up 3 bases and J gave up 2 bases, with 8 bases separating them. Germline V lookup: CDR1 MNHEY, CDR2 SMNVEV (reference sequence). The CDR3 runs to 13 residues. CDR3 in DNA: TGTGCCAGCAGTTTGGGCCCGACCTACGAGCAGTACTTC. It yields the protein CASSLGPTYEQYF.

This clone occurred a few times. The chain joins TRBV19 to TRBJ1-3, with 7 bases matching TRBD1. The V gene's germline CDR1 is LNHDA and CDR2 SQIVND (reference sequence). The length of the CDR3 is 15 residues. After removal of 8 bases from V and 6 bases from J, the junction contained 13 bases not matched to a gene. The CDR3 is CASSDYATGENTIYF. The CDR3 DNA reads as TGTGCCAGTTCGGATTACGCTACAGGGGAAAACACCATATATTTT.

The CDR3, as DNA: TGTGCCAGCAGCCAAGCCGGGACAGCCCAAGAGACCCAGTACTTC. Translation: CASSQAGTAQETQYF. The J gene is TRBJ2-5, the V gene TRBV3-1 (or the pseudogene TRBV3-2); 7 bases fit TRBD1. This CDR3 contains 15 residues. Germline V lookup: CDR1 LGHDT, CDR2 YNNKEL (reference sequence). The ends lost 1 base at V and 1 base at J; junction bases unmatched: 3.

The chain carries TRBV6-5 and TRBJ2-1; 10 nucleotides align to TRBD1. CDR1 and CDR2 (germline): MNHEY, SVGAGI. The CDR3 extends over 16 amino acids. V lost 2 bases to trimming and J lost 3 bases; unmatched junction nucleotides: 4. CDR3 protein: CASSYDRTGGYNEQFF. CDR3 sequence (DNA): TGTGCCAGCAGTTACGATCGGACAGGGGGCTACAATGAGCAGTTCTTC.

V and J are TRBV19 and TRBJ1-1, with D perhaps matching TRBD1 (5 bases). The CDR3 has 14 residues. CDR1 LNHDA and CDR2 SQIVND come from the germline V gene (reference sequence). V was trimmed by 3 bases and J by 1 base, leaving 9 bases between them. CDR3 sequence: CASSIARANTEAFF. CDR3 bases: TGTGCCAGTAGTATTGCCAGGGCGAACACTGAAGCTTTCTTT.